The TCR beta chain under discussion was sequenced for a study of OX40 agonist ivuxolimab in advanced cancers. Overall study context: Cancers in dose escalation were hepatocellular, melanoma, renal cell and head and neck.

As regards this clone: The antigen is undetermined.

The study sampled blood at baseline, cycle 4 day 1, and cycle 7 day 1. General study results and limits: Low normalized T-cell clonal expansion was also seen in some nonresponders. There was clonal expansion of CD4+ and CD8+ blood T cells by week 6 at 0.1 to 3.0 mg/kg.

CDR3 length: 15 residues. Trimming shortened V by 5 bases and J by 4 bases, and 16 bases separated the two germline ends. Germline-derived CDR1 and CDR2 are SGHTA and FQGNSA. Measured with immunoSEQ multiplex PCR; TCRdb has only the in-frame clones, and not every one. The data show over 70,000 clones, 60% to 80% seen once. This TCR was sampled from an adult with an advanced solid tumor such as melanoma, head and neck, liver or kidney cancer. The source material was CD4+ or CD8+ T cells sorted from blood, sampled in a trial of the OX40 agonist ivuxolimab. The chain couples TRBV7-2 to TRBJ2-3; tentative D call: TRBD1 (5 bases). The CDR3 is CASSHGWSGPDTQYF. CDR3 nucleotide sequence: TGTGCCAGCAGCCATGGGTGGTCAGGGCCAGATACGCAGTATTTT. Based on the CDR3 plus reference TRBV7-2 and TRBJ2-3, the full variable domain is GAGVSQSPSNKVTEKGKDVELRCDPISGHTALYWYRQSLGQGLEFLIYFQGNSAPDKSGLPSDRFSAERTGGSVSTLTIQRTQQEDSAVYLCASSHGWSGPDTQYFGPGTRLTVL.